This TCR beta chain was profiled in a study of T-cell memory formation after mild COVID-19. General study findings and limits: Of the contracting clones, CD4+ ones lay mainly in CM and EM, and CD8+ ones in EMRA.

The CDR3 covers 13 residues. The germline V gene has CDR1 SGHAT and CDR2 FQNNGV. Trimming took 1 base from V and 10 from J, leaving 11 bases between them. As to this clonotype: Its antigen is not identified.

Constant-segment primers and 5'RACE yielded cDNA libraries for TCR alpha and TCR beta, each carrying sample barcodes and UMIs. Each CDR3 protein gets one entry after TCRdb re-called the 5' RACE reads with MiXCR. Among 350,000 to 550,000 distinct CDR3 sequences listed, over 15% were seen once. The genes are TRBV11-2 and TRBJ2-1; D may be TRBD2 (7 bases). The source of this sequence is a young man who had mild COVID-19 (a few samples of this study predate the infection). Cell type and time point are not known. Sequencing was performed on PBMCs or a T cell subset sorted from them (not recorded which). The CDR3 nucleotides read TGTGCCAGCAGCTTAGTCTGGGGGGGCGAGCAGTTCTTC. Residues: CASSLVWGGEQFF.